These T cell receptor beta chains were read from a single sample in a study of T cell responses to AZD1222 COVID-19 vaccine. TCRdb's copy holds only in-frame clones and misses some; the assay was immunoSEQ multiplex PCR. The table lists 90,000 or so clones, approximately 90% of them singletons. Sequenced material: peripheral blood, taken on day 0 of AZD1222 vaccination. These receptors all stem from an adult in good health. CDR3s leave out the opening cysteine and the closing phenylalanine or tryptophan.

TRBV27	TRBJ2-2	ASSLSKTGELF
TRBV19	TRBJ1-1	ASRLQGTIRTEAF
TRBV7-2	TRBJ2-5	ASSLALGFQETQY
TRBV2	TRBJ1-2	ASTPGGANYGYT
TRBV7-9	TRBJ1-1	ASSSSGSTEAF
TRBV19	TRBJ1-5	ASSVTGGSSNQPQH
TRBV12-5	TRBJ1-5	ASGLQTGGGQPQH
TRBV7-2	TRBJ1-6	ASSLLTGSNSPLH
TRBV27	TRBJ2-7	ASSFLDPTYEQY
TRBV3-1/TRBV3-2	TRBJ2-5	ASSSLMARETQY
TRBV7-2	TRBJ1-1	ASSLAPQGTTEAF
TRBV15	TRBJ2-3	ATSTPLDRERTDTQY
TRBV7-2	TRBJ1-6	ASSLAVGRGASPLH
TRBV4-1	TRBJ2-5	ASSQWQGGSKTQY
TRBV19	TRBJ1-5	ASSNTGGGQPQH
TRBV28	TRBJ2-1	ASSQQGARHEQF
TRBV6-2/TRBV6-3	TRBJ2-1	ASSYSRSIHEQF
TRBV5-1	TRBJ1-2	ASSTGTTNYGYT
TRBV9	TRBJ2-5	ASSPVGLAKETQY
TRBV14	TRBJ2-4	ASSEPGNKNIQY
TRBV28	TRBJ1-6	ASGDSPLH
TRBV19	TRBJ2-5	ASSRTSGSLETQY